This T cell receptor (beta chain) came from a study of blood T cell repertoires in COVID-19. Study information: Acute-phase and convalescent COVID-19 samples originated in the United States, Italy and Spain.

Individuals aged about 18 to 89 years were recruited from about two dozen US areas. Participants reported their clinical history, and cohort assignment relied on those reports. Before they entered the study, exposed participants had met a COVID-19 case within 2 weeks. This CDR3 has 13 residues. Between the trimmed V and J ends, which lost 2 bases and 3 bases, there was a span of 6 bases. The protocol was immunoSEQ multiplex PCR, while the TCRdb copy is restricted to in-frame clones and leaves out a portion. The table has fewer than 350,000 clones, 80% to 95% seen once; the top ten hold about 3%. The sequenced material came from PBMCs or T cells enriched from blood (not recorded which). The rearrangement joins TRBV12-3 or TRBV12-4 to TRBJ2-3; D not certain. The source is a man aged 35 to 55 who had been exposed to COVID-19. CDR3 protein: CASSLWRTDTQYF. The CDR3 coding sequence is TGTGCCAGCAGTTTATGGCGGACAGATACGCAGTATTTT.